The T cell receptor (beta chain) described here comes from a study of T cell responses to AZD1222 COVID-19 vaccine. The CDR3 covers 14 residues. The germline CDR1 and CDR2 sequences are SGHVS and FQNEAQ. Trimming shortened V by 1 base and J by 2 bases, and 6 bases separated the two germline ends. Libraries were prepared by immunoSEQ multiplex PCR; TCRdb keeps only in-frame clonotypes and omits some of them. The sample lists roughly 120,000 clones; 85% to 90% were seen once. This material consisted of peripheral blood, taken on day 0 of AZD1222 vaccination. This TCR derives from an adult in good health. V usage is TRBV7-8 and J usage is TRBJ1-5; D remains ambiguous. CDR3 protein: CASSLGWGNQPQHF. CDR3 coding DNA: TGTGCCAGCAGCTTAGGGTGGGGCAATCAGCCCCAGCATTTT.